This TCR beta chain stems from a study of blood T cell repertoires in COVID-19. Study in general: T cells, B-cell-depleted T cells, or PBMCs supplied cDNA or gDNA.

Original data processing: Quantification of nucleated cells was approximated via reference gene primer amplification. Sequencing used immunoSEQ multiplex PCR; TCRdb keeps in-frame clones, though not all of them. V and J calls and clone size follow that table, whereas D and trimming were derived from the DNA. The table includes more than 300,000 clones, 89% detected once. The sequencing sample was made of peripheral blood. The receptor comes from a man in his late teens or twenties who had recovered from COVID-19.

CDR3 amino acids: CASSDGSLEAFF. The CDR3, as DNA: TGTGCCAGCTCAGACGGGAGCCTTGAAGCTTTCTTT. This chain uses TRBV18 with TRBJ1-1; D is unclear. The CDR3 loop spans 12 amino acids. With 5 bases removed from V and 7 bases from J, the gap between germline ends came to 11 bases. The germline CDR1 and CDR2 sequences are KGHSH and LQKENI.